This TCR beta chain was sequenced for a study of T cells after yellow fever vaccination (dated by TCRdb to the late 2010s). Turning to the overall study: The SMART-Seq v4 Ultra Low Input RNA kit was used to prepare libraries from fractions with low cell numbers. Bulk TCR alpha and beta repertoires were sequenced longitudinally to track T-cell clones before and after primary and booster YFV17D yellow fever vaccination. The cohort comprised two healthy male donors, one aged 18 to 30 and one aged 30 to 40 years. Blood was collected at multiple timepoints before and after primary and secondary immunization, and bulk PBMC replicates and cell subsets were isolated. General findings and caveats noted by the study authors: The secondary T-cell response was weaker than the primary response but faster, peaking on day 5 instead of day 15. Because only two donors were included in the study, the extent to which the findings can be generalized is limited. Because abundant contaminating clonotypes from the bulk population could be contained in FACS-sorted repertoires, computational filtering was required. Most clones expanded after primary vaccination (approximately 95% of CD4 and 88% of CD8) were re-detected after the booster, suggesting that broad memory maintenance occurred. A small share of clonotypes occurred in both CD4 and CD8 compartments, likely arising from convergent recombination.

The germline V gene provides CDR1 MNHEY and CDR2 SVGEGT. The junction shows trimming of 4 bases on V and 0 bases on J, plus 15 bases between the germline ends. The CDR3 runs 16 amino acids, cysteine and phenylalanine included. The read is trimmed to its CDR3 DNA, 48 bases read in frame from base 1. TCR cDNA was synthesized by 5'RACE template switching, which introduced a universal primer site and unique molecular identifiers. Priming of cDNA synthesis was performed from both the TCR alpha and TCR beta constant segments. Library amplification involved two PCR steps, and the second step added sample barcodes and sequencing adapters. Sequencing of libraries was performed on Illumina HiSeq 2500 (2x100 bp) or NovaSeq (2x150 bp). The original pipeline was this. Reads were demultiplexed and collapsed into UMI consensus sequences with MIGEC, and V(D)J alignment was performed with MiXCR. Using edgeR on replicate PBMC samples, clonotypes were called vaccine-responding if FDR was below 0.01 and the log2 fold change was above 5 up to day 15. Each bulk clonotype received a CD4 or CD8 identity based on whether the sequenced CD4 or CD8 repertoire contained that clonotype at higher abundance. Using fastp trimming at Q25 and MiXCR clonotype assembly, TCRdb reanalyzed the public sequencing data and kept in-frame beta chains. Every entry covers one CDR3 protein and lists the most common genes and DNA from its rows. TCRdb, rather than the study authors, made the V and J calls. The sample profile shows about 300,000 distinct CDR3 sequences; around 6.8% of them were found once. The ten top clones hold roughly a sixth of the sample.

The sample's treatment or condition label, decoded: live attenuated yellow fever vaccine strain. Two biological replicates of bulk PBMCs were collected at each blood-draw timepoint. A standard Ficoll-Paque protocol was used to isolate PBMCs from peripheral blood. TriZol was used to extract RNA from bulk PBMCs, from CD4 and CD8 fractions, and from dextramer-positive and dextramer-negative fractions. This clonotype turned up a few times. Its antigen is not yet known. Base qualities are not at hand, and no much larger clone is one base apart. The TCR sequence derives from a man aged 18 to 35 who received the YFV17D yellow fever vaccine. The rearrangement combines TRBV6-2 or TRBV6-3 with TRBJ2-5; possibly the D gene is TRBD2, per 5 matching bases. The material was PBMCs, obtained around 45 days after the first yellow fever vaccination. The CDR3 reads CASSSDDYLYQETQYF. At the DNA level, the sequence is TGTGCCAGCAGTTCCGACGACTACCTGTACCAAGAGACCCAGTACTTC.